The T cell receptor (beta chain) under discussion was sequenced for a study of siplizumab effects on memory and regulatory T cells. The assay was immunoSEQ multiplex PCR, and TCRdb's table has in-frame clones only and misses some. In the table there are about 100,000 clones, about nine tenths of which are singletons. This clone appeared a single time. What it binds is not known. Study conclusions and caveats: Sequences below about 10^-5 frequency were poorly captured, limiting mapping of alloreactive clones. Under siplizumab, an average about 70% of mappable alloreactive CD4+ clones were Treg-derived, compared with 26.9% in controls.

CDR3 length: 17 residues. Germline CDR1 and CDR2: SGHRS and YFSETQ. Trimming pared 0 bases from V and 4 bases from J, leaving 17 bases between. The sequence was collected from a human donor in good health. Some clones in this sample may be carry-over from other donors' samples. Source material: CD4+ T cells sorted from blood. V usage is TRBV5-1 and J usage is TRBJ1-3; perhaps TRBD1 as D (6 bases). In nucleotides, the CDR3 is TGCGCCAGCAGCTTGGGGGGGCCTGGCGGGCTCGGAAACACCATATATTTT. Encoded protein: CASSLGGPGGLGNTIYF.